The entry below describes one T cell receptor (beta chain). This record comes from a study of shared clonotypes between healthy human individuals. Study-level information: Donors had three CD4 naive, three CD4 memory, two CD8 naive and one CD8 memory plate apiece.

Sequenced by immunoSEQ multiplex PCR; TCRdb stores in-frame clones only, minus some. The repertoire holds 1,400,000 or so clones, with about 98.5% as singletons. The clonotype was recovered from a man aged 25-45 years in good health. Material: naive CD4+ T cells sorted from blood. Subset in this sample: CD45RA+ positively selected.

CDR3 DNA sequence: TGTGCCAGCAGCTCCTTCCCCCTTGCCGAAGCTTTCTTT. It encodes CASSSFPLAEAFF. The gene calls are TRBV5-4 and TRBJ1-1; D remains unclear. The CDR3 is made up of 13 amino acids. CDR1 and CDR2 from the germline V gene are SGHNT and YYREEE (reference sequence). The germline V and J ends were trimmed by 3 bases and 8 bases, with 14 bases remaining between them.